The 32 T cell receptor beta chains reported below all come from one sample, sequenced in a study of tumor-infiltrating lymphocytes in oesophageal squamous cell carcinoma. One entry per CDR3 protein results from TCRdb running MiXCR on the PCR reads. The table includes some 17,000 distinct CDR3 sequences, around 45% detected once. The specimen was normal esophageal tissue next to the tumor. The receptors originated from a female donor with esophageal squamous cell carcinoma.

CDR3 DNA sequence: TGCGCCAGCTGGACAGGCCCCTACAATGAGCAGTACTTC. It is translated as CASWTGPYNEQYF. The chain combines TRBV10-2 with TRBJ2-4; TRBD1 matches at 7 bases. V gave up 8 bases and J gave up 13 bases; unmatched junction bases: 14. The V gene's germline CDR1 is WSHSY and CDR2 SAAADI. There are 13 residues in the CDR3.

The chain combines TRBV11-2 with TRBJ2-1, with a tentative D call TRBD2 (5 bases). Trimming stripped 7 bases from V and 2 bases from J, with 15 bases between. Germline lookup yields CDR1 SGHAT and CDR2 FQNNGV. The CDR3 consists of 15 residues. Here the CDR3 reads CASTSTGNTYNEQFF. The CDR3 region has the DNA TGTGCCAGCACCTCCACCGGGAACACCTACAATGAGCAGTTCTTC.

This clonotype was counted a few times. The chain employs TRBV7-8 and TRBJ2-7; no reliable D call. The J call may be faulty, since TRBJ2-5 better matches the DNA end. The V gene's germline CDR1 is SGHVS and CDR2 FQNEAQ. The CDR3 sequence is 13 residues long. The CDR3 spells CASSLPVQETQYF. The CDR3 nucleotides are TGTGCCAGCAGCTTGCCAGTCCAAGAGACCCAGTACTTC.

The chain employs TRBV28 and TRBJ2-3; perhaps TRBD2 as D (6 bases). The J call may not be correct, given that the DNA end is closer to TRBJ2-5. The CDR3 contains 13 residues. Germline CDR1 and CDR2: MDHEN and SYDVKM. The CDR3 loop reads CASRRGGTGTQYF. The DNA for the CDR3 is TGTGCCAGCAGGCGGGGCGGGACGGGGACCCAGTACTTC.

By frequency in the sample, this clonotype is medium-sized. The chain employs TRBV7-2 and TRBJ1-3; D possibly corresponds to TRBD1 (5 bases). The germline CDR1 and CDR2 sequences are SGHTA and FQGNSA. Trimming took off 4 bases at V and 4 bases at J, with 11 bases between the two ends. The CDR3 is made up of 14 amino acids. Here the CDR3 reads CASSSSRQGNTIYF. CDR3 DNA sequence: TGTGCCAGCAGCTCTTCACGACAGGGAAACACCATATATTTT. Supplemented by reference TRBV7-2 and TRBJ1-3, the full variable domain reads GAGVSQSPSNKVTEKGKDVELRCDPISGHTALYWYRQSLGQGLEFLIYFQGNSAPDKSGLPSDRFSAERTGGSVSTLTIQRTQQEDSAVYLCASSSSRQGNTIYFGEGSWLTVV.

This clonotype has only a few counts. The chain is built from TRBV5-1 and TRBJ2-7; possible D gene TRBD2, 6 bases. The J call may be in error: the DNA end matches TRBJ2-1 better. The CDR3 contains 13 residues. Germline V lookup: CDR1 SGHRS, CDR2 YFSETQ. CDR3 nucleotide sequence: TGCGCCAGCAGTGGCGGGACCCGCAATGAGCAGTTCTTC. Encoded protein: CASSGGTRNEQFF.

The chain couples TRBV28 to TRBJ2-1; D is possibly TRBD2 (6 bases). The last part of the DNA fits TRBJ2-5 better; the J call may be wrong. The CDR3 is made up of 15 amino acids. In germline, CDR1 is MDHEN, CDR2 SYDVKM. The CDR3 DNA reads TGTGCCAGCAGTTTTGAGACGGGGGTTCGTGAGACCCAGTACTTC. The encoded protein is CASSFETGVRETQYF.

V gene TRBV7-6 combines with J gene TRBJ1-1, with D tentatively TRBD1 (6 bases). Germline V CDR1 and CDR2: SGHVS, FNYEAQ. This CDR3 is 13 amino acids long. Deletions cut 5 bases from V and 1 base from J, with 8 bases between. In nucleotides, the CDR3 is TGTGCCAGCAGCACGACAGGGAACACTGAAGCTTTCTTT. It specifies CASSTTGNTEAFF.

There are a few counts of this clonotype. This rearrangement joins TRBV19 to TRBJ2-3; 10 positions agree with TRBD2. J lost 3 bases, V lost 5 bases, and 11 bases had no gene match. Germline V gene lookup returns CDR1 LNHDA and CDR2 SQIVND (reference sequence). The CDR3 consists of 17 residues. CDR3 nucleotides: TGTGCCAGTAGTCTCCTCCAAGCGGGGGGGCCGACAGATACGCAGTATTTT. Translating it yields CASSLLQAGGPTDTQYF.

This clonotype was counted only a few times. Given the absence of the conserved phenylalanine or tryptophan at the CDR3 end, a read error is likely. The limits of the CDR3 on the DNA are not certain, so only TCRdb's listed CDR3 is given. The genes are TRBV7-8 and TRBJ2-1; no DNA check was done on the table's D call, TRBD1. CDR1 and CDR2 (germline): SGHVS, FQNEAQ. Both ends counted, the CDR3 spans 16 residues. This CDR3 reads CASSLEPGSSGYTFGS.

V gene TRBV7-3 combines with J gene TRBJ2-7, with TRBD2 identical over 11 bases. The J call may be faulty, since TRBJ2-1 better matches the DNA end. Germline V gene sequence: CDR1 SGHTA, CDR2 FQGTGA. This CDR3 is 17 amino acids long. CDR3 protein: CASSLRPSGGPNNEQFF. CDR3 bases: TGTGCCAGCAGCTTAAGGCCTAGCGGGGGGCCCAACAATGAGCAGTTCTTC.

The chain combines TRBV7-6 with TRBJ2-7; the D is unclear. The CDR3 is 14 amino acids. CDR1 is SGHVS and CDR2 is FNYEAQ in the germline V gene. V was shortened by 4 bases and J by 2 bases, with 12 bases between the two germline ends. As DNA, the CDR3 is TGTGCCAGCAGCTCTGGATACGTCGCCTACGAGCAGTACTTC. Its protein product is CASSSGYVAYEQYF.

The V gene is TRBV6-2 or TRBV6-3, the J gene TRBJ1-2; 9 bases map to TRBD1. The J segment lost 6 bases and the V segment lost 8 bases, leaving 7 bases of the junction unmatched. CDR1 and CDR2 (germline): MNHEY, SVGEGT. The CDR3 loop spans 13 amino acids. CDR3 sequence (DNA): TGTGCCAGCGGGGGACAGGGCTTCCATGGCTACACCTTC. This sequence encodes CASGGQGFHGYTF.

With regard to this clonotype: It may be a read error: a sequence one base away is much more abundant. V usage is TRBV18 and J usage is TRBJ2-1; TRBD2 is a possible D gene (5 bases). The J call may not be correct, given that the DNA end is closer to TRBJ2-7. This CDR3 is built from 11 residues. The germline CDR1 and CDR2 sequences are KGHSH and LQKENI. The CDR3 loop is CASSREREQYF. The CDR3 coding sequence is TGTGCCAGCTCACGAGAGCGGGAGCAGTACTTC.

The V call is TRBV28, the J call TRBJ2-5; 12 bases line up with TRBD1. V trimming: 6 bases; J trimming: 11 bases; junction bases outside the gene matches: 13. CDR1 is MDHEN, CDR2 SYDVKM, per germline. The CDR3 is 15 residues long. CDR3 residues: CASRSGTGGYNEQYF. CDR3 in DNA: TGTGCCAGCAGGTCTGGGACAGGGGGCTACAATGAGCAGTACTTC. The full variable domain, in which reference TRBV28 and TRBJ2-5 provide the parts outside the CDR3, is DVKVTQSSRYLVKRTGEKVFLECVQDMDHENMFWYRQDPGLGLRLIYFSYDVKMKEKGDIPEGYSVSREKKERFSLILESASTNQTSMYLCASRSGTGGYNEQYFGPGTRLLVL.

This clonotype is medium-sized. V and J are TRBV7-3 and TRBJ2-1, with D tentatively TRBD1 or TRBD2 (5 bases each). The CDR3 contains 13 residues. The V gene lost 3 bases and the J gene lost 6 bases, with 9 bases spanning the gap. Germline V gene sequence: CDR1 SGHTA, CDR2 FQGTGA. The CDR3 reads CASSFGARNEQFF. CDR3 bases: TGTGCCAGCAGCTTCGGGGCCCGCAATGAGCAGTTCTTC.

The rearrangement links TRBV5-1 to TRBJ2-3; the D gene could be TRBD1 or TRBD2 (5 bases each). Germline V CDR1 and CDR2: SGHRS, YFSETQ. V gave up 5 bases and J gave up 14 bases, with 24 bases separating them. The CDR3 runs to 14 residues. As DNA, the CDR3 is TGCGCCAGCAGTAAAGGGGTATCCACCGGGGAGCTGTATTTT. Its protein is CASSKGVSTGELYF. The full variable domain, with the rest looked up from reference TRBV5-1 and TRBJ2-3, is KAGVTQTPRYLIKTRGQQVTLSCSPISGHRSVSWYQQTPGQGLQFLFEYFSETQRNKGNFPGRFSGRQFSNSRSEMNVSTLELGDSALYLCASSKGVSTGELYFGPGTRLTVL.

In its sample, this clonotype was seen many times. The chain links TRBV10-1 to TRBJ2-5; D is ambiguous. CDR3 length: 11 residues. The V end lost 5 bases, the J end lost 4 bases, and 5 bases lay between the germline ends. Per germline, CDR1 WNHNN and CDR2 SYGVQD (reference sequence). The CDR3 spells CASSWRETQYF. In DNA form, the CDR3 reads TGCGCCAGCAGTTGGCGAGAGACCCAGTACTTC.

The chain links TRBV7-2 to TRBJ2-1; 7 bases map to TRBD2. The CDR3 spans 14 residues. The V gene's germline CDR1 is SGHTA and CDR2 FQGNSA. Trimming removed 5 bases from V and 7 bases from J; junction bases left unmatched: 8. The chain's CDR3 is CASSPRGGMNEQFF. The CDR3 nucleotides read TGTGCCAGCAGCCCCCGCGGGGGAATGAATGAGCAGTTCTTC.

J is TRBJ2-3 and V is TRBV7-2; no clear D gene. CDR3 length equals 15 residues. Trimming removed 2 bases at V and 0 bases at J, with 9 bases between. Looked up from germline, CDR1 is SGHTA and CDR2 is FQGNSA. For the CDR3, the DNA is TGTGCCAGCAGCTTAACCGGAGCGAGCACAGATACGCAGTATTTT. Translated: CASSLTGASTDTQYF.

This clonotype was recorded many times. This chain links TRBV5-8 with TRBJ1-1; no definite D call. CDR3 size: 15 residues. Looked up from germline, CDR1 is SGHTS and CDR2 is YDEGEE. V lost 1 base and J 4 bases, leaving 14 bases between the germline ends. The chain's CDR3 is CASSLFMVTSTEAFF. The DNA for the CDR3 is TGTGCCAGCAGCTTGTTTATGGTAACTAGCACTGAAGCTTTCTTT.

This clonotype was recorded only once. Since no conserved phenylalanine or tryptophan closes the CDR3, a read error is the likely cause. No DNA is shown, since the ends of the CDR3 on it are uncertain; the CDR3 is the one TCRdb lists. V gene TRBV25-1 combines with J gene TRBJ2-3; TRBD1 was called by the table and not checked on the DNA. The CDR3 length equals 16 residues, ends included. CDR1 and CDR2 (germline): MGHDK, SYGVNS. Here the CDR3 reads CASSGSGPGNEQFFGA.

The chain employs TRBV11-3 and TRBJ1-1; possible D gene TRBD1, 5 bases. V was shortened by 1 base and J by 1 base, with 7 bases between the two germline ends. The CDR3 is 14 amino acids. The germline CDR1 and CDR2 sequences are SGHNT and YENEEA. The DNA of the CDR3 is TGTGCCAGCAGCTTAGCAGGGAGGAACACTGAAGCTTTCTTT. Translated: CASSLAGRNTEAFF.

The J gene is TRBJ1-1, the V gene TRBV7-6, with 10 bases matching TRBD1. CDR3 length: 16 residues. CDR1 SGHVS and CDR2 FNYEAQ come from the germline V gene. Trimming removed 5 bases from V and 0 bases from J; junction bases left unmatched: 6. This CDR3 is CASSHRDRGMNTEAFF. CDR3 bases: TGTGCCAGCAGCCACCGGGACAGGGGAATGAACACTGAAGCTTTCTTT.

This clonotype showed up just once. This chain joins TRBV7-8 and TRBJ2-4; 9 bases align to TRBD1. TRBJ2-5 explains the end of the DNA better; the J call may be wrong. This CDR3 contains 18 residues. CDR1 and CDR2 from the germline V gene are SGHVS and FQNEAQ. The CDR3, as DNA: TGTGCCAGCAGCCGAACAGGGGGCGGACCAGAAGTAGGAGAGACCCAGTACTTC. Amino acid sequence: CASSRTGGGPEVGETQYF.

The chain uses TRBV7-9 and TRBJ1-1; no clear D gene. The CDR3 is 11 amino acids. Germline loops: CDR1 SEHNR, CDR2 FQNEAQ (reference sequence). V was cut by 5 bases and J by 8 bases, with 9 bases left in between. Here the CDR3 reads CASSRGKEAFF. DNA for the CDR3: TGTGCCAGCAGCCGGGGAAAAGAAGCTTTCTTT.

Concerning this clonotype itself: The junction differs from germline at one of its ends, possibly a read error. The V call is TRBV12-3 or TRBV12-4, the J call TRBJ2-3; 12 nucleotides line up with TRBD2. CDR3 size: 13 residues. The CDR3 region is CVSSTRTSGTQYF. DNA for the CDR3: TGTGTCAGCAGCACTAGGACTAGCGGGACCCAGTATTTT.

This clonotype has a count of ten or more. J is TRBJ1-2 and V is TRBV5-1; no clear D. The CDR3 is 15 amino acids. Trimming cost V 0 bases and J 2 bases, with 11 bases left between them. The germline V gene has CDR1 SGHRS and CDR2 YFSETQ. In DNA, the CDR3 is TGCGCCAGCAGCTTGGGCCGGCGTGCCAACTATGGCTACACCTTC. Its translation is CASSLGRRANYGYTF.

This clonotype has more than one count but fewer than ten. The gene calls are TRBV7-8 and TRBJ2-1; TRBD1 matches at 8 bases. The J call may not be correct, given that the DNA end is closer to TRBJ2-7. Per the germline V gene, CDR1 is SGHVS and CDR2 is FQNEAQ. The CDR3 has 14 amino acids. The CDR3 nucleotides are TGTGCCAGCAGCTTAGCACAGGGGGGTGCCGAGCAGTACTTC. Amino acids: CASSLAQGGAEQYF.

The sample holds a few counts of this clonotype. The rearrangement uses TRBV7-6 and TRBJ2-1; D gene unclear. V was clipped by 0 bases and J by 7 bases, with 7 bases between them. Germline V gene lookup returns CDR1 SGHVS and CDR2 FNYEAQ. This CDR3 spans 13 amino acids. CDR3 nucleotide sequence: TGTGCCAGCAGCTTAGCCGACGGGAATGAGCAGTTCTTC. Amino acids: CASSLADGNEQFF.

This chain's CDR3 is CASSGDLSYNEQFF. The CDR3 DNA reads TGTGCCAGCAGCGGGGACTTGTCCTACAATGAGCAGTTCTTC. The chain couples TRBV7-4 to TRBJ2-1; tentative D call: TRBD2 (6 bases). CDR1 is SGHVT and CDR2 is SQSDAQ in the germline V gene. The V end lost 5 bases, the J end lost 1 base, and 9 bases lay between the germline ends. The CDR3 runs to 14 residues.

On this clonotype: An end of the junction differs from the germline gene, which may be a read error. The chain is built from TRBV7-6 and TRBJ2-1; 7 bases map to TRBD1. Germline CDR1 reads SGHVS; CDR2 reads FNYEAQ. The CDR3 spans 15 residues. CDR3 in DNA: TGTGCCAGCAGCTCCGGGACAGCAACTAATGAAAAACTGTACTTC. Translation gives CASSSGTATNEKLYF.